These T cell receptor beta chains were read from a single sample in a study of OX40 agonist ivuxolimab in advanced cancers. Assay used: immunoSEQ multiplex PCR; TCRdb lists only in-frame clones, some missing. Of approximately 160,000 clones detected, around 94% appear once; the ten largest clones hold about 0.31%. Sequencing was performed on CD4+ or CD8+ T cells sorted from blood, taken in a trial of the OX40 agonist ivuxolimab. The receptors derive from an adult with an advanced solid tumor such as melanoma, head and neck, liver or kidney cancer. Both conserved end residues are trimmed from each CDR3. A D gene is named only where the DNA matches it firmly. For some rows the clone size is stated as once, few or many, or as a class when expanded; others skip it.

J gene: TRBJ1-1; D gene: -; clone size: -; V gene: TRBV2; CDR3 protein: ASREQGSLNTEAF
J gene: TRBJ1-6; D gene: -; clone size: -; V gene: TRBV15; CDR3 protein: ATSREPLRTPLGSPLH
J gene: TRBJ2-7; D gene: -; clone size: once; V gene: TRBV29-1; CDR3 protein: SVDALGSYEQY
J gene: TRBJ2-1; D gene: TRBD2; clone size: -; V gene: TRBV7-2; CDR3 protein: ASSLAGTSVYNEQF
J gene: TRBJ1-5; D gene: -; clone size: -; V gene: TRBV27; CDR3 protein: ASSRHNQPQH
J gene: TRBJ2-7; D gene: TRBD2; clone size: once; V gene: TRBV11-1; CDR3 protein: ASSWTSGPYEQY
J gene: TRBJ1-3; D gene: -; clone size: -; V gene: TRBV15; CDR3 protein: ATSSNRGNTIY
J gene: TRBJ1-1; D gene: TRBD1; clone size: once; V gene: TRBV25-1; CDR3 protein: ASSADRGLGTEAF
J gene: TRBJ1-2; D gene: TRBD1; clone size: -; V gene: TRBV6-6; CDR3 protein: ASRSQGVDGYT
J gene: TRBJ2-7; D gene: -; clone size: -; V gene: TRBV18; CDR3 protein: ASSPLPRGFSPYEQY
J gene: -; D gene: -; clone size: -; V gene: TRBV30; CDR3 protein: ARGGAPAYEQY
J gene: TRBJ2-1; D gene: -; clone size: -; V gene: TRBV2; CDR3 protein: ASRDSWGSPYNEQF
J gene: TRBJ1-1; D gene: -; clone size: -; V gene: TRBV6-1; CDR3 protein: ALQPRTEAF
J gene: TRBJ2-3; D gene: -; clone size: -; V gene: TRBV9; CDR3 protein: ASSVAFSEATDTQY
J gene: TRBJ2-7; D gene: TRBD2; clone size: -; V gene: TRBV5-1; CDR3 protein: ASKPAGAYEQY
J gene: TRBJ1-6; D gene: TRBD1; clone size: -; V gene: TRBV27; CDR3 protein: ASSFRTGSLDSPLH
J gene: TRBJ2-7; D gene: -; clone size: -; V gene: TRBV10-3; CDR3 protein: AIKGDGEQY
J gene: TRBJ2-7; D gene: TRBD2; clone size: -; V gene: TRBV27; CDR3 protein: ASSRSTSGMRHEQY
J gene: TRBJ2-5; D gene: TRBD2; clone size: once; V gene: TRBV19; CDR3 protein: ASSHYGGVQETQY
J gene: TRBJ1-2; D gene: TRBD1; clone size: -; V gene: TRBV6-5; CDR3 protein: ASRPGTGNYGYT
J gene: TRBJ2-1; D gene: TRBD2; clone size: -; V gene: TRBV9; CDR3 protein: ASSVVSGGYNEQF
J gene: TRBJ2-1; D gene: -; clone size: -; V gene: TRBV9; CDR3 protein: ASSVGGGNGYNEQF
J gene: TRBJ2-7; D gene: -; clone size: -; V gene: TRBV5-1; CDR3 protein: ASSPSGGHIYEQY
J gene: TRBJ2-7; D gene: -; clone size: -; V gene: TRBV11-3; CDR3 protein: ASSLGSYEQY
J gene: TRBJ2-2; D gene: -; clone size: once; V gene: TRBV9; CDR3 protein: ASSVVGALNTGELF
J gene: TRBJ1-2; D gene: -; clone size: -; V gene: TRBV19; CDR3 protein: ASSIKTQGNYGYT
J gene: TRBJ2-1; D gene: -; clone size: -; V gene: TRBV5-1; CDR3 protein: ASSLLEGGGYEQF
J gene: TRBJ2-2; D gene: TRBD2; clone size: -; V gene: TRBV7-9; CDR3 protein: ASSPRLAMSAGELF
J gene: TRBJ1-3; D gene: -; clone size: -; V gene: TRBV7-9; CDR3 protein: ASSLGTRAGSSGNTIY
J gene: TRBJ2-1; D gene: TRBD2; clone size: -; V gene: TRBV5-1; CDR3 protein: ASSLERGARGEQF
J gene: TRBJ2-5; D gene: -; clone size: -; V gene: TRBV7-7; CDR3 protein: ASSLVTSGGTQY
J gene: TRBJ2-3; D gene: -; clone size: -; V gene: TRBV15; CDR3 protein: ATSIDSTDTQY
J gene: TRBJ2-7; D gene: -; clone size: -; V gene: TRBV5-3; CDR3 protein: ARSQLKGRGDYEQY
J gene: TRBJ1-1; D gene: -; clone size: -; V gene: TRBV28; CDR3 protein: ASFYTEAF
J gene: TRBJ1-1; D gene: -; clone size: -; V gene: TRBV27; CDR3 protein: ASSYRRGTEAF
J gene: TRBJ1-2; D gene: -; clone size: -; V gene: TRBV5-1; CDR3 protein: ASSFGQRRDYGYT
J gene: TRBJ1-4; D gene: TRBD1; clone size: -; V gene: TRBV27; CDR3 protein: ASSRQGAGEKLF
J gene: TRBJ2-7; D gene: -; clone size: -; V gene: TRBV4-3; CDR3 protein: ASSQDLVGNEQY